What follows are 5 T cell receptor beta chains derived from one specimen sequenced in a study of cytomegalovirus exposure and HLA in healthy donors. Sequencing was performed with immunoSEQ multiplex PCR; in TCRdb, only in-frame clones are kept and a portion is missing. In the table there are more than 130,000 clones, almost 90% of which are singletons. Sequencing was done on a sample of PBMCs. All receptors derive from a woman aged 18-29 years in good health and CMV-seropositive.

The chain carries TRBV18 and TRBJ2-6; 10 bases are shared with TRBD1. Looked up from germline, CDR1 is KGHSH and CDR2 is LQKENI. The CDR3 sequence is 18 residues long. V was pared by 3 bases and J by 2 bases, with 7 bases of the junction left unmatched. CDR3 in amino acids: CASSPWDRGLAGANVLTF. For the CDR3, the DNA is TGTGCCAGCTCACCCTGGGACAGGGGTCTAGCTGGGGCCAACGTCCTGACTTTC.

The CDR3 protein is CASSRESGANTGELFF. CDR3 DNA: TGTGCCAGCAGCCGTGAAAGCGGGGCGAACACCGGGGAGCTGTTTTTT. V and J are TRBV9 and TRBJ2-2; TRBD2 aligns across 7 bases. V trimming: 4 bases; J trimming: 0 bases; junction bases outside the gene matches: 6. CDR1 is SGDLS, CDR2 YYNGEE, per germline. This CDR3 is 16 amino acids long.

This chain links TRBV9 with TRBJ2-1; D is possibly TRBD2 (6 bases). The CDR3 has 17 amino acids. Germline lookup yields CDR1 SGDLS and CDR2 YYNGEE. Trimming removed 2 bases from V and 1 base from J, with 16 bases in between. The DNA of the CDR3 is TGTGCCAGCAGCGTCGCTAGCGAACCCTCTTCCTACAATGAGCAGTTCTTC. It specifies CASSVASEPSSYNEQFF.

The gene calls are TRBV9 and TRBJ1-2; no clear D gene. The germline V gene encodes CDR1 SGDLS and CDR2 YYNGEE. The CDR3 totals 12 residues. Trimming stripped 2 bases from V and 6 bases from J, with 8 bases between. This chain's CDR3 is CASSVGGNGYTF. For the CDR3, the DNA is TGTGCCAGCAGCGTTGGAGGGAATGGCTACACCTTC.

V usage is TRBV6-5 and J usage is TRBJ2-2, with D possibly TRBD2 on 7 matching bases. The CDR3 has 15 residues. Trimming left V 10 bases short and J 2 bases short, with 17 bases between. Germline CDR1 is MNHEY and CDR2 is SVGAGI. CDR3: CATQTGGGNTGELFF. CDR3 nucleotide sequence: TGTGCCACCCAGACGGGGGGCGGCAACACCGGGGAGCTGTTTTTT.